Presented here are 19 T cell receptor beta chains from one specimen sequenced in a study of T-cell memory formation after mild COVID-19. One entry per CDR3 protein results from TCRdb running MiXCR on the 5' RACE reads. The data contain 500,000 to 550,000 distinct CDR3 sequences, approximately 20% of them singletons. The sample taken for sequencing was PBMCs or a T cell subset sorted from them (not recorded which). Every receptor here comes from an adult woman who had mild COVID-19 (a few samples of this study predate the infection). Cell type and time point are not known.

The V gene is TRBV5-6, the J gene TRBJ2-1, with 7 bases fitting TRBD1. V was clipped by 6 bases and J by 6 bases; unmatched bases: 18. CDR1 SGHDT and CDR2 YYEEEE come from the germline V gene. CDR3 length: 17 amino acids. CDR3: CASTVVRGQTPSNEQFF. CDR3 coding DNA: TGTGCCAGCACTGTAGTGAGGGGACAGACCCCGAGCAATGAGCAGTTCTTC.

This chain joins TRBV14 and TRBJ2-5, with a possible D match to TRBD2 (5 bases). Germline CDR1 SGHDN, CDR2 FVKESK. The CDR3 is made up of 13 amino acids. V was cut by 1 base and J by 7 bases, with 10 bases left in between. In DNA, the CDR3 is TGTGCCAGCAGCCAAGTGGCTCGGGGGACCCAGTACTTC. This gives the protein CASSQVARGTQYF.

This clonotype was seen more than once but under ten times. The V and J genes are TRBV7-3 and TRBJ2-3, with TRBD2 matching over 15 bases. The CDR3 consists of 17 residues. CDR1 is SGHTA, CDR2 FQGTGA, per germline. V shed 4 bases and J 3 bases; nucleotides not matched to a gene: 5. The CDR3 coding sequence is TGTGCCAGCAGCTGCGGACTAGCGGGGGGGCAGACAGATACGCAGTATTTT. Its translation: CASSCGLAGGQTDTQYF.

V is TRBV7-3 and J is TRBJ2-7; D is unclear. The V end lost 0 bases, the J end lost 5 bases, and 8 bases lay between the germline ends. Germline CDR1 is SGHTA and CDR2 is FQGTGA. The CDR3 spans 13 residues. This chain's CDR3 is CASSLTGKNEQYF. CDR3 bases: TGTGCCAGCAGCTTAACAGGCAAGAACGAGCAGTACTTC.

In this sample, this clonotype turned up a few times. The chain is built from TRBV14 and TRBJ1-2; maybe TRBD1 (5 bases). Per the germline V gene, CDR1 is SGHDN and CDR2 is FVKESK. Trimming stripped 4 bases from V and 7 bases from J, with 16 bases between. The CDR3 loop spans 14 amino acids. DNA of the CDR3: TGTGCCAGCAGCCCTGGGGGTGCCGGGTCTGGCTACACCTTC. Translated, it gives CASSPGGAGSGYTF.

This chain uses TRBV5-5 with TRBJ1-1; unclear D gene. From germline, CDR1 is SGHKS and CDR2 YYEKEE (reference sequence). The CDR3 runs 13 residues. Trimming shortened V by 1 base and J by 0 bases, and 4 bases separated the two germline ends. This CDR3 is CASSLWLNTEAFF. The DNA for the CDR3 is TGTGCCAGCAGCTTGTGGCTGAACACTGAAGCTTTCTTT.

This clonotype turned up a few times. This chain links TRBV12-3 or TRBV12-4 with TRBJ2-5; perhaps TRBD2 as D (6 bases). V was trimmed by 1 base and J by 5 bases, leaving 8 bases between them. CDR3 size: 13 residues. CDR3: CASSLEGRETQYF. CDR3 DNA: TGTGCCAGCAGTTTAGAGGGGAGGGAGACCCAGTACTTC.

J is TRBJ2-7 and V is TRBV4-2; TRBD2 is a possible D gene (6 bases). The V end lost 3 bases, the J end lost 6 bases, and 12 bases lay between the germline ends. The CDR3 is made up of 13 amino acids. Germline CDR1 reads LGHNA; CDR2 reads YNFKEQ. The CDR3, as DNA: TGTGCCAGCAGCCATCCTAACGGGGGCGAGCAGTACTTC. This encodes CASSHPNGGEQYF.

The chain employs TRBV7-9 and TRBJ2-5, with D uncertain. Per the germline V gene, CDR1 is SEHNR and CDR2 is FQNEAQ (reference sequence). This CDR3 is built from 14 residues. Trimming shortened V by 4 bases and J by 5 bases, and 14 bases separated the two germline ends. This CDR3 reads CASSSWTGRETQYF. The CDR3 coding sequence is TGTGCCAGCAGCTCGTGGACCGGGCGGGAGACCCAGTACTTC.

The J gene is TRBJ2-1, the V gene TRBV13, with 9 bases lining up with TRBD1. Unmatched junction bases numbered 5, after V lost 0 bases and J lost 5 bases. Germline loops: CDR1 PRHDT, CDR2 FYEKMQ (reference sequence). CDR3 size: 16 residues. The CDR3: CASSLGGTGYDNEQFF. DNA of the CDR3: TGTGCCAGCAGCTTAGGTGGGACAGGGTACGACAATGAGCAGTTCTTC.

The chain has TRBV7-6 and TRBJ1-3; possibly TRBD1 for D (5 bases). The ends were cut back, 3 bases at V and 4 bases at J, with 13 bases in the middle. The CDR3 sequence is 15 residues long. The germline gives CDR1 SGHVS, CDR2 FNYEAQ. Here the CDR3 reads CASSFFDGTGNTIYF. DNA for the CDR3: TGTGCCAGCAGCTTTTTTGATGGGACGGGAAACACCATATATTTT.

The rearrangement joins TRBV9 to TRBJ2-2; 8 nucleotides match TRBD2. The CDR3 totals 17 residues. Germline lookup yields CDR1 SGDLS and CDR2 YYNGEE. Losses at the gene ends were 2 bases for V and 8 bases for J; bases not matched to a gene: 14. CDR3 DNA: TGTGCCAGCAGCGTTCAGATGCGGGAGGATTATTTGGGGGAGCTGTTTTTT. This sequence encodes CASSVQMREDYLGELFF.

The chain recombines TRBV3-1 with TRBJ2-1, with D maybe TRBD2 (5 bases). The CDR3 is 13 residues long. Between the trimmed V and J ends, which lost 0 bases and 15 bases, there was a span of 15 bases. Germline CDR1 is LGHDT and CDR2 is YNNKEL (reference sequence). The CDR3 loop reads CASSQDLASSRFF. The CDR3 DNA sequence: TGTGCCAGCAGCCAAGATCTAGCTAGCAGTAGGTTCTTC.

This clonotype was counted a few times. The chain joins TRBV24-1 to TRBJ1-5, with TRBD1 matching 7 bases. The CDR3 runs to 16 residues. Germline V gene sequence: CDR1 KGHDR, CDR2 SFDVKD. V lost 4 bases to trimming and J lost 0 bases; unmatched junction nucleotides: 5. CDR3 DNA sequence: TGTGCCACCAGTGAGGGACAGACTTATAGCAATCAGCCCCAGCATTTT. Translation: CATSEGQTYSNQPQHF.

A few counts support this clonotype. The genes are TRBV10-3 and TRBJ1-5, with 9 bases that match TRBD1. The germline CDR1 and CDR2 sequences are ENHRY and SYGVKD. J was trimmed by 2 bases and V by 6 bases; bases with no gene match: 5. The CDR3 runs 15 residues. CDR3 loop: CAISSRTGGNQPQHF. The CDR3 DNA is TGTGCCATCAGCTCCAGGACAGGGGGCAATCAGCCCCAGCATTTT.

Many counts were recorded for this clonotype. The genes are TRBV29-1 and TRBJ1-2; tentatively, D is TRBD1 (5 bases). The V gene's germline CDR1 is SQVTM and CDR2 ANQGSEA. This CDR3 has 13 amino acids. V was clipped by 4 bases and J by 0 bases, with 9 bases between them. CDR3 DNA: TGCAGCGTTGGGCAGGGAGCTAACTATGGCTACACCTTC. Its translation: CSVGQGANYGYTF. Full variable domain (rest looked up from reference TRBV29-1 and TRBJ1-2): SAVISQKPSRDICQRGTSLTIQCQVDSQVTMMFWYRQQPGQSLTLIATANQGSEATYESGFVIDKFPISRPNLTFSTLTVSNMSPEDSSIYLCSVGQGANYGYTFGSGTRLTVV.

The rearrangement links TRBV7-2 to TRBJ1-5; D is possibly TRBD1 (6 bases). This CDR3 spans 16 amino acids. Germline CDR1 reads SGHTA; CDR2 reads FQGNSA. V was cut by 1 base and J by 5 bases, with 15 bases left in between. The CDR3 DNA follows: TGTGCCAGCAGCTTAGAGCAGGGGCTGGGCGATCAGCCCCAGCATTTT. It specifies CASSLEQGLGDQPQHF. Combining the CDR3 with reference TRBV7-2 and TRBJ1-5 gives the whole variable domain GAGVSQSPSNKVTEKGKDVELRCDPISGHTALYWYRQSLGQGLEFLIYFQGNSAPDKSGLPSDRFSAERTGGSVSTLTIQRTQQEDSAVYLCASSLEQGLGDQPQHFGDGTRLSIL.

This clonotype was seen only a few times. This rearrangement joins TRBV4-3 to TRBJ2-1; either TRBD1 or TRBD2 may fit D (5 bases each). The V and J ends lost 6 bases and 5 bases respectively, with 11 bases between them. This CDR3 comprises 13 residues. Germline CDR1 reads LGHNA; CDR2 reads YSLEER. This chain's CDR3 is CASSSGTHNEQFF. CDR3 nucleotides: TGCGCCAGCAGTTCCGGGACCCACAATGAGCAGTTCTTC.

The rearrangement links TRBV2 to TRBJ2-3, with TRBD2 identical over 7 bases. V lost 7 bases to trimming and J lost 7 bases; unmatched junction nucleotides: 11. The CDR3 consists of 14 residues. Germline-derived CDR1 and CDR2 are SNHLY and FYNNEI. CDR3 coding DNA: TGTGCCAGCAAACGGGGGGAGAGCGGCCATACGCAGTATTTT. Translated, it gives CASKRGESGHTQYF. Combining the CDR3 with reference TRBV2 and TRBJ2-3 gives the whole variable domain EPEVTQTPSHQVTQMGQEVILRCVPISNHLYFYWYRQILGQKVEFLVSFYNNEISEKSEIFDDQFSVERPDGSNFTLKIRSTKLEDSAMYFCASKRGESGHTQYFGPGTRLTVL.